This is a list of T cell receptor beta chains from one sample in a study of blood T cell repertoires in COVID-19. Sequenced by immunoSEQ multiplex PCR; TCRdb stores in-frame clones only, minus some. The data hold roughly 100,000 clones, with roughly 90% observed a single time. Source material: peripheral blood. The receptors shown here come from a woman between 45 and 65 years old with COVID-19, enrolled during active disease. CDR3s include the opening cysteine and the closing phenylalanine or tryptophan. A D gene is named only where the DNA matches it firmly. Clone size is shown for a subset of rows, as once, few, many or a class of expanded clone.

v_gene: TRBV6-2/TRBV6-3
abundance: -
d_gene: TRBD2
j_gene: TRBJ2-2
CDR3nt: TGTGCCAGCAGTTATTCACACGGGACTAGCGTAAACACCGGGGAGCTGTTTTTT
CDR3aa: CASSYSHGTSVNTGELFF

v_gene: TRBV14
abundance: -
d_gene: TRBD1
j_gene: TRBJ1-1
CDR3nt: TGTGCCAGCAGTCAAGGGACAGGGAAACGGAACACTGAAGCTTTCTTT
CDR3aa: CASSQGTGKRNTEAFF

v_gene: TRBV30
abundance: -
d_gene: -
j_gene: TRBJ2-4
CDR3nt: TGTGCCTGGGGACGGGGGAACATTCAGTACTTC
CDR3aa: CAWGRGNIQYF

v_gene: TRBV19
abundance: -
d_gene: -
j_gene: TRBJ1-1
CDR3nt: TGTGCCAGTAGTATAGATGGGAGACTTGGGGCTTTCTTT
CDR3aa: CASSIDGRLGAFF

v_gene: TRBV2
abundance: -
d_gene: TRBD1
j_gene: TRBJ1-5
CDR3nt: TGTGCCAGCAGTGAAGTTGGACAGGTATTCCGCAATCAGCCCCAGCATTTT
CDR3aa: CASSEVGQVFRNQPQHF

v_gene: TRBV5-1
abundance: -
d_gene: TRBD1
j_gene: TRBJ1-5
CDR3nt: TGCGCCAGCAGTTCCTCCACAGGGGGCTATGTATCTGCCCCCTATAGCAATCAGCCCCAGCATTTT
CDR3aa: CASSSSTGGYVSAPYSNQPQHF

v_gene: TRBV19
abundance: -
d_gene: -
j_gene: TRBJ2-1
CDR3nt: TGTGCCAGTAGTATGGGGAACAGGGCCTACAATGAGCAGTTCTTC
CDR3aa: CASSMGNRAYNEQFF

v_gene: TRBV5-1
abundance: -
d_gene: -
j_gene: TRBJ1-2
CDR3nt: TGCGCCAGCAGTTATAGGACGTTCGACTATGGGTTCGACTATGGCTACACCTTC
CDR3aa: CASSYRTFDYGFDYGYTF

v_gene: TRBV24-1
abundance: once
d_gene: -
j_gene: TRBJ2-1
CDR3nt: TGTGCCACCAGTGATCAGTACAATGAGCAGTTCTTC
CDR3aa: CATSDQYNEQFF

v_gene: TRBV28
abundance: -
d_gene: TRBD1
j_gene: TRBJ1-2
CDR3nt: TGTGCCAGCAGTTTGGGACAGGGGTACTATGGCTACACCTTC
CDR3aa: CASSLGQGYYGYTF

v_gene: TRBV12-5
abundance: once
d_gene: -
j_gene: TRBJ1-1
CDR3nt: TGTGCTAGTGGTTTGAAAGAGTGGGGGGACACTGAAGCTTTCTTT
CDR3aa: CASGLKEWGDTEAFF

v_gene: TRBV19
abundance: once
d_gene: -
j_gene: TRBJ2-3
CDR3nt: TGTGCCAGTAGTTCCCTTGGTCAGGGGCGCACAGATACGCAGTATTTT
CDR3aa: CASSSLGQGRTDTQYF

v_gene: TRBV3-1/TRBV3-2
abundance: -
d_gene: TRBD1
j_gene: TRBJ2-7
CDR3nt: TGTGCCAGCAGCCAAGCGACAGGGAGATTCTACGAGCAGTACTTC
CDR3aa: CASSQATGRFYEQYF

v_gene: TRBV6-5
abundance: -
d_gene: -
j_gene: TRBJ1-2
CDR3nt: TGTGCCAGCCGCGGCACCTATGGCTACACCTTC
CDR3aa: CASRGTYGYTF

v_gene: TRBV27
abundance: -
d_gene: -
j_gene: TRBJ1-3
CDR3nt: TGTGCCAGCAGTCCTGGGACATTTGGAAACACCATATATTTT
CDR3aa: CASSPGTFGNTIYF

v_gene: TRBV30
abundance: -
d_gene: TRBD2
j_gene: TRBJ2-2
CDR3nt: TGTGCCTGGACTGGACGGGGGGGCACCGGGGAGCTGTTTTTT
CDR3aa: CAWTGRGGTGELFF

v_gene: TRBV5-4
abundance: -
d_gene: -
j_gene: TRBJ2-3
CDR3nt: TGTGCCAGCAGCTTGGTACTAGATACGCAGTATTTT
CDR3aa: CASSLVLDTQYF

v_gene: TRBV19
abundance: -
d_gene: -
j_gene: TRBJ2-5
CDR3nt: TGTGCCAGTAGTTCCCACGGGGGAGCGGTTCGACAGACCCAGTACTTC
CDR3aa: CASSSHGGAVRQTQYF

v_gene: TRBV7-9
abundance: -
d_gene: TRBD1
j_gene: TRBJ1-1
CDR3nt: TGTGCCAGCAGCCATTCCCCGGGACAGGGTTCGGGGCGTACTGAAGCTTTCTTT
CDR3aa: CASSHSPGQGSGRTEAFF

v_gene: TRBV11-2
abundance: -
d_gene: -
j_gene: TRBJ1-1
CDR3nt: TGTGCCAGCAGCTTTAGTAGCACTGAAGCTTTCTTT
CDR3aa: CASSFSSTEAFF

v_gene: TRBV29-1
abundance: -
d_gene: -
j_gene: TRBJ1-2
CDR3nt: TGCAGCACGGTCGGGGGGGCGGATGGCTACACCTTC
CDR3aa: CSTVGGADGYTF

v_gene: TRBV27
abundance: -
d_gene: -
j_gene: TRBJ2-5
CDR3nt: TGTGCCAGCAGTTCGTACAGGGAGGAGACCCAGTACTTC
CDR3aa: CASSSYREETQYF

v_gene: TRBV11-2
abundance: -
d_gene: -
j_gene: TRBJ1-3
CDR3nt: TGTGCCAGCAGGTGGCGGGGTTCTGGAAACACCATATATTTT
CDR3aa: CASRWRGSGNTIYF

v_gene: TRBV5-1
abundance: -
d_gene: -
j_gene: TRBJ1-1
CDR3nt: TGCGCCAGCAGCTTGGATCCGGGGATGAACACTGAAGCTTTCTTT
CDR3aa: CASSLDPGMNTEAFF

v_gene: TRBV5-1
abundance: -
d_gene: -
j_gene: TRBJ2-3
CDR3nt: TGCGCCAGCAGCTTAAGGGGAGATACGCAGTATTTT
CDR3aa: CASSLRGDTQYF

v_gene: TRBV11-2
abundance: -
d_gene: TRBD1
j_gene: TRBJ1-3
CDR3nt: TGTGCCAGCAGCCCGACAGCCCGACAGGGGGGAGGAAACACCATATATTTT
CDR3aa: CASSPTARQGGGNTIYF

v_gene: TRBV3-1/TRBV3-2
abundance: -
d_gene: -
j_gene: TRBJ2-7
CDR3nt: TGTGCCAGCAGCGGGCGTCTCCCAGGGGTCGACGAGCAGTACTTC
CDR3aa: CASSGRLPGVDEQYF

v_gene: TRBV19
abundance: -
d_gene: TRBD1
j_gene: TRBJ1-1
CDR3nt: TGTGCCAGTAGTATCCCGGGACAGGGAGGTACTGAAGCTTTCTTT
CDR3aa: CASSIPGQGGTEAFF

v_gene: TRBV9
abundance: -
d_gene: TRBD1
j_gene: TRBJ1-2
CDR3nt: TGTGCCAGCAGCCCCGACAGGGGGCTTCTGCGTGGCTACACCTTC
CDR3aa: CASSPDRGLLRGYTF

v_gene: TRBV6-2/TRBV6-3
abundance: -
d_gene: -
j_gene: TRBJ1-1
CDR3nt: TGTGCCAGCAGTTATCTGCTCGGCACTGAAGCTTTCTTT
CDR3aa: CASSYLLGTEAFF

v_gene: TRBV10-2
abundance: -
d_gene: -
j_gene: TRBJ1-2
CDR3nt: TGCGCCAGCAGTGACAGGCAAAGTGGCTACACCTTC
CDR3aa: CASSDRQSGYTF

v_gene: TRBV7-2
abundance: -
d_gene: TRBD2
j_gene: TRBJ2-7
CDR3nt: TGTGCCAGCAGCAGGGCGGCAGCGGGGGCGACTTACGAGCAGTACTTC
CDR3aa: CASSRAAAGATYEQYF

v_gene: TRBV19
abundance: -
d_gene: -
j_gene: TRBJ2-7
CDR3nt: TGTGCCAGTAGTCCGGGACAAAACTACGAGCAGTACTTC
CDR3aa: CASSPGQNYEQYF

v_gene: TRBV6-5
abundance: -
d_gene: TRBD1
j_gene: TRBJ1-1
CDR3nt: TGTGCCAGCAGAGGACAGGGGTACACTGAAGCTTTCTTT
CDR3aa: CASRGQGYTEAFF

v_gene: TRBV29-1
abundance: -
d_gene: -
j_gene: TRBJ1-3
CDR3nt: TGCAGCGCCCACATGTCCTTTGGAAACACCATATATTTT
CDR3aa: CSAHMSFGNTIYF

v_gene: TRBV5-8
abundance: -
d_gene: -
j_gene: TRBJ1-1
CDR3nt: TGTGCCAGCCGGTGGGCTTTCTTT
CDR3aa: CASRWAFF

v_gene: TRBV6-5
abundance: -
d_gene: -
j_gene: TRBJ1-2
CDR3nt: TGTGCCAGCAGCTCAACGGTGGGCAACTATGGCTACACCTTC
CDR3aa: CASSSTVGNYGYTF

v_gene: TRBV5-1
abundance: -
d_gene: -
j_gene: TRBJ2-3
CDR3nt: TGCGCCAGCAGCTGGACTGGGGATACGCAGTATTTT
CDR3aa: CASSWTGDTQYF

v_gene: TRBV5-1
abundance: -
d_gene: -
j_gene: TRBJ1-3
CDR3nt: TGCGCCAGCAGCTTGGCGGGGGGCGCTTATGGAAACACCATATATTTT
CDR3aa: CASSLAGGAYGNTIYF

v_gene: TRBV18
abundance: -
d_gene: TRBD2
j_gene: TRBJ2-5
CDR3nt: TGTGCCAGCTCACCAACTAGCGGGCCTCGAGAGACCCAGTACTTC
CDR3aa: CASSPTSGPRETQYF

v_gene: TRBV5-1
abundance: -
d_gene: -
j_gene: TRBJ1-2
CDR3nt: TGCGCCAGCTATACAGGGAAAGAAGGCTACACCTTC
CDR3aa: CASYTGKEGYTF

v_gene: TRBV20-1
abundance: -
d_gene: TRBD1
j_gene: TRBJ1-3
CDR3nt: TGCAGTGCTAGTACAGGGGCCGGCTCTGGAAACACCATATATTTT
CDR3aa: CSASTGAGSGNTIYF

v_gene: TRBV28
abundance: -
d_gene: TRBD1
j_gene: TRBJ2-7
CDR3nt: TGTGCCAGCAGAACGGACAGGGCCTCCTACGAGCAGTACTTC
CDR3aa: CASRTDRASYEQYF

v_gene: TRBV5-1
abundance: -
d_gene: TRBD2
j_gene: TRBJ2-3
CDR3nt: TGCGCCAGCAGCTTGGCGTCTAGCGGGCCTAGCACAGATACGCAGTATTTT
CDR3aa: CASSLASSGPSTDTQYF

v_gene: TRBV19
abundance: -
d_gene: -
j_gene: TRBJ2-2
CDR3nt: TGTGCCAGTAGTATGAAACAGAACACCGGGGAGCTGTTTTTT
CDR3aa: CASSMKQNTGELFF

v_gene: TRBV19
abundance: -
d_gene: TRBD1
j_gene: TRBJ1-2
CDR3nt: TGTGCCAGTAGTCCTCCGGGACAGGGCTCCAACTATGGCTACACCTTC
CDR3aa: CASSPPGQGSNYGYTF

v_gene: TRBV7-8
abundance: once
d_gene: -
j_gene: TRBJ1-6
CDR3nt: TGTGCCAGCAGCATACCGGGACTGCATAATTCACCCCTCCACTTT
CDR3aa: CASSIPGLHNSPLHF

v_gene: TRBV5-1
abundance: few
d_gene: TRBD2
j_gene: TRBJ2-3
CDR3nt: TGCGCCAGCAGCCGGACTAGCGGGGGAGATACGCAGTATTTT
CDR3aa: CASSRTSGGDTQYF

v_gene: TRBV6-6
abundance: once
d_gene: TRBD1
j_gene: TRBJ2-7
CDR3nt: TGTGCCAGCAGTCCCCCGGGACAGCTCCACTCCTACGAGCAGTACTTC
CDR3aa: CASSPPGQLHSYEQYF

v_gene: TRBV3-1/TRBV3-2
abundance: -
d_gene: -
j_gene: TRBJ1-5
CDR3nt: TGTGCCAGCAGCCAACGGGGGAATAGAGACAATCAGCCCCAGCATTTT
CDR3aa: CASSQRGNRDNQPQHF

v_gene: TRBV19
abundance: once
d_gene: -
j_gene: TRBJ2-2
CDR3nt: TGTGCCAGTATCTCAGGGGCACTGAACACCGGGGAGCTGTTTTTT
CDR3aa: CASISGALNTGELFF

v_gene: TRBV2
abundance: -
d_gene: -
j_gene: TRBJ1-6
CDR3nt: TGTGCCAGCGGGGCCCATCGGGGGGTCGAGTCACCCCTCCACTTT
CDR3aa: CASGAHRGVESPLHF

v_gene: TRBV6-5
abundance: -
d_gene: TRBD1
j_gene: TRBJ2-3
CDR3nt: TGTGCCAGCAGTACCGGGACAGGGGTCACAGATACGCAGTATTTT
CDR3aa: CASSTGTGVTDTQYF

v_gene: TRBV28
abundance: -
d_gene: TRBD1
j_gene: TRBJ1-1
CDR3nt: TGTGCCAGCAGGTCTCCAGGGGGCGCGGACACTGAAGCTTTCTTT
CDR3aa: CASRSPGGADTEAFF

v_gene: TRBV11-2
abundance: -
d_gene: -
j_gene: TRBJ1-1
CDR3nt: TGTGCCAGCAGCCTTAATCAGGGCGGAGGGACTGAAGCTTTCTTT
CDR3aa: CASSLNQGGGTEAFF

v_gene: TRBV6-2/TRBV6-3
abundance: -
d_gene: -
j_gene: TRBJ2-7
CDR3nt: TGTGCCAGCAGTTACCTCCAGGGGTTCTACGAGCAGTACTTC
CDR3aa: CASSYLQGFYEQYF

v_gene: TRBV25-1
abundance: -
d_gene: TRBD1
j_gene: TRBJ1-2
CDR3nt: TGTGCCAGCAGTGATTCCCTCCGGGACAGGGGACGGGGTGGCTACACCTTC
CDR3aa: CASSDSLRDRGRGGYTF

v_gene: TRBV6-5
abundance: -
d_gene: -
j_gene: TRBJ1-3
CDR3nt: TGTGCCAGCAGTAGCAGACGGAGCTCTGGAAACACCATATATTTT
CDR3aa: CASSSRRSSGNTIYF

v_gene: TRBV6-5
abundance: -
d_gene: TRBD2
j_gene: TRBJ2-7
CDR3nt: TGTGCCAGCAGTAACCTACTAGCGGGGGGCGAGCAGTACTTC
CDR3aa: CASSNLLAGGEQYF

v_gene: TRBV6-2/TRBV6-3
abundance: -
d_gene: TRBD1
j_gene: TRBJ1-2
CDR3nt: TGTGCCAGCAGTTACCCCCCTGGGACAGGGGGCGCCGCTGGCTACACCTTC
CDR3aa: CASSYPPGTGGAAGYTF